The rows below give T cell receptor beta chains drawn from one sample of a study of OX40 agonist ivuxolimab in advanced cancers. Using immunoSEQ multiplex PCR, the repertoire was profiled, and TCRdb retains in-frame clones only, with some absent. This table has about 150,000 clones, about nine tenths appearing once. Material: CD4+ or CD8+ T cells sorted from blood, obtained in a trial of the OX40 agonist ivuxolimab. These receptors came from an adult with an advanced solid tumor such as melanoma, head and neck, liver or kidney cancer. CDR3s include the opening cysteine and the closing phenylalanine or tryptophan. The order of the fields is J gene, D gene, V gene, clone size, CDR3 DNA, CDR3 protein. The D gene is left open where the match is weak. The size field is filled for only some rows; it gives once, few, many or a size class.

>TRBJ2-7|-|TRBV6-5|-
TGTGCCAGCAGTGACAGATACGAGCAGTACTTC
CASSDRYEQYF
>TRBJ1-4|-|TRBV5-6|-
TGTGCCAGCAGCAAGCCAGGGGCAACTAATGAAAAACTGTTTTTT
CASSKPGATNEKLFF
>TRBJ2-2|-|TRBV9|-
TGTGCCAGCAGCGTAGCTAGGGGATCGTTCAACACCGGGGAGCTGTTTTTT
CASSVARGSFNTGELFF
>TRBJ2-7|-|TRBV27|-
TGTGCCAGCAGTTTAAGGGACATACCCTACGAGCAGTACTTC
CASSLRDIPYEQYF
>TRBJ1-1|-|TRBV6-5|-
TGTGCCAGCAGTTACTCGAGGCACACTGAAGCTTTCTTT
CASSYSRHTEAFF
>TRBJ1-5|TRBD1|TRBV5-8|-
TGTGCCACAGGGGGCCCGGCGAAAAATCAGCCCCAGCATTTT
CATGGPAKNQPQHF
>TRBJ2-3|-|TRBV4-1|once
TGCGCCAGCAGCCAATCGATTCGGGGGCCCGGGACAGATACGCAGTATTTT
CASSQSIRGPGTDTQYF
>TRBJ2-3|TRBD2|TRBV27|-
TGTGCCAGCAGTCCCCGGACTAGCGGGAGTACAGATACGCAGTATTTT
CASSPRTSGSTDTQYF
>TRBJ2-5|-|TRBV19|-
TGTGCCAGTAGTAGCGGCAGCCAAGAGACCCAGTACTTC
CASSSGSQETQYF
>TRBJ2-7|-|TRBV18|-
TGTGCCAGCTCACCAGGCGGGACCATCTACGAGCAGTACTTC
CASSPGGTIYEQYF
>TRBJ2-1|TRBD1|TRBV27|-
TGTGCCAGCAGTTTAGCGGACAGGACCATCGATGAGCAGTTCTTC
CASSLADRTIDEQFF
>TRBJ1-5|-|TRBV23-1|-
TGCGCCAGCAGTCACCTCGGGGGCGTCGGACCCCAAGGCAATCAGCCCCAGCATTTT
CASSHLGGVGPQGNQPQHF
>TRBJ2-2|-|TRBV7-3|-
TGTGCCAGCAGCTTAATTCAGGGCACCGGGGAGCTGTTTTTT
CASSLIQGTGELFF
>TRBJ2-4|-|TRBV5-6|-
TGTGCCAGCAGCTTGATTACTAATACTATAGCGGTGAATGACATTCAGTACTTC
CASSLITNTIAVNDIQYF
>TRBJ2-3|-|TRBV30|-
TGTGCCTGGCGAAGCGGTGAGAAGAGCACAGATACGCAGTATTTT
CAWRSGEKSTDTQYF
>TRBJ1-5|TRBD1|TRBV27|once
TGTGCCAGCAGCCCCCTGACAGGGGGTCAGCCCCAGCATTTT
CASSPLTGGQPQHF
>TRBJ1-2|-|TRBV5-8|-
TGTGCCAGCAGCTTGTGGCCCGAGAGCCATGGCTACACCTTC
CASSLWPESHGYTF
>TRBJ2-1|TRBD2|TRBV25-1|once
TGTGCCGCCCGGGCGGGAGCCCCCCTCTACAATGAGCAGTTCTTC
CAARAGAPLYNEQFF
>TRBJ2-7|-|TRBV5-1|-
TGCGCCAGCAGCTTGGTCGGGGACACGAACTACGAGCAGTACTTC
CASSLVGDTNYEQYF
>TRBJ2-7|TRBD2|TRBV5-1|-
TGCGCCAGCAGCCCCGGGACTAGCGGGTTCGACGAGCAGTACTTC
CASSPGTSGFDEQYF
>TRBJ2-2|-|TRBV5-1|-
TGCGCCAGCAGCTTGGACGGATCGAACACCGGGGAGCTGTTTTTT
CASSLDGSNTGELFF
>TRBJ2-2|TRBD2|TRBV7-3|-
TGTGCCAGCAGCTTACAAGCGGGAGGGCAAGCCGGGGAGCTGTTTTTT
CASSLQAGGQAGELFF
>TRBJ2-3|TRBD1|TRBV9|few
TGTGCCAGCAGCTTAGGGACAGGAACAATTCCGCAGTATTTT
CASSLGTGTIPQYF
>TRBJ1-1|-|TRBV5-1|-
TGCGCCAGCAGCTTGGTGTCAGGGATCCGTGAAGCTTTCTTT
CASSLVSGIREAFF
>TRBJ2-5|-|TRBV19|-
TGTGCCAGTAGTATAGGGGGCCAGGGGTTGGGAGAGACCCAGTACTTC
CASSIGGQGLGETQYF
>TRBJ2-5|TRBD2|TRBV4-1|-
TGCGCCAGCAGTCAGGGGCTAGCGGGAGCCGGCCAAGAGACCCAGTACTTC
CASSQGLAGAGQETQYF
>TRBJ2-5|-|TRBV18|once
TGTGCCAGCTCACCACCCGCTGGAATGGAGACCCAGTACTTC
CASSPPAGMETQYF
>TRBJ1-1|-|TRBV15|-
TGTGCCACCAGCAGAGGTGTCGGAGGGACGAACACTGAAGCTTTCTTT
CATSRGVGGTNTEAFF
>TRBJ1-2|-|TRBV7-2|-
TGTGCCAGCAGCGAGGGAGGGAATGGCTACACCTTC
CASSEGGNGYTF
>TRBJ1-3|TRBD1|TRBV7-8|once
TGTGCCAGCAGCCCGTGGACAGGGACCTCTGGAAACACCATATATTTT
CASSPWTGTSGNTIYF
>TRBJ2-1|TRBD2|TRBV7-8|-
TGTGCCAGCACAGGACTAGCGATCCACAATGAGCAGTTCTTC
CASTGLAIHNEQFF
>TRBJ2-1|TRBD1|TRBV10-2|-
TGCGCCAGCAGTGAGTCCGGACAGGGGTTCCACAATGAGCAGTTCTTC
CASSESGQGFHNEQFF
>TRBJ2-7|-|TRBV6-5|-
TGTGCCAGCAGTTACTCCCCGCTCGGGTACGAGCAGTACTTC
CASSYSPLGYEQYF
>TRBJ2-1|-|TRBV28|few
TGTGCCAGCTTTAAGGTTAGCCACGAGCAGTTCTTC
CASFKVSHEQFF
>TRBJ2-5|-|TRBV27|-
TGTGCCAGCAAAATGGGGTACCAAGAGACCCAGTACTTC
CASKMGYQETQYF
>TRBJ2-2|-|TRBV7-2|-
TGTGCCAGCACCCCCGGCAGACAGGGAGGGAACACCGGGGAGCTGTTTTTT
CASTPGRQGGNTGELFF
>TRBJ1-4|TRBD1|TRBV19|-
TGTGCCAGTAGTTCTCGGGGACAGGGTGACAAACTGTTTTTT
CASSSRGQGDKLFF
>TRBJ1-1|TRBD1|TRBV6-6|-
TGTGCCAGCCCCGGACAGGGGGCTTCGAACACTGAAGCTTTCTTT
CASPGQGASNTEAFF
>TRBJ2-7|TRBD2|TRBV7-2|-
TGTGCCAGCAGCCCCGGACTAGCGGGGCTCTACGAGCAGTACTTC
CASSPGLAGLYEQYF
>TRBJ2-7|-|TRBV15|-
TGTGCCACCAGCAGTCCCGACATCTTCTCCTACGAGCAGTACTTC
CATSSPDIFSYEQYF
>TRBJ2-3|TRBD2|TRBV27|-
TGTGCCAGCAGTTTATCGGGACTAGCGGGCGGTGGGGCAGATACGCAGTATTTT
CASSLSGLAGGGADTQYF
>TRBJ2-2|TRBD2|TRBV5-1|-
TGCGCCAGCACGGGGGGACTAGCGGGCACCGGGGAGCTGTTTTTT
CASTGGLAGTGELFF
>TRBJ1-1|TRBD1|TRBV7-3|-
TGTGCCAGCAGCTTAGATGCAGGGGGTTCGGAAGCTTTCTTT
CASSLDAGGSEAFF
>TRBJ1-2|-|TRBV11-2|-
TGTGCCAGCAGCTTAGTTTATGGCAGGGAAGGCGGCTACACCTTC
CASSLVYGREGGYTF
>TRBJ1-5|TRBD1|TRBV10-3|many
TGTGCCATCAGTGAGACGGGACAGTATGGTCAGCCCCAGCATTTT
CAISETGQYGQPQHF
>TRBJ2-3|-|TRBV19|-
TGTGCCAGTAGTTGGGATTCAGATACGCAGTATTTT
CASSWDSDTQYF
>TRBJ1-1|-|TRBV15|-
TGTGCCACCAGCAGAGACAGGGTCTTCACTGAAGCTTTCTTT
CATSRDRVFTEAFF